Below, one TCR beta chain is given with its context. The data were taken from a study of blood T cell repertoires in COVID-19. Source study methods: Nucleated cell counts were estimated from reference gene primer amplification. Sequencing was performed with immunoSEQ multiplex PCR; in TCRdb, only in-frame clones are kept and a portion is missing. D and trimming come from the DNA, and the V and J calls and clone size come from that table. The data hold about 120,000 clones, with roughly 79% observed a single time. This clonotype was sampled from a man between 65 and 85 years old with active or convalescent COVID-19. Material: peripheral blood.

CDR3 DNA: TGTGCCAGTAGCCGATGGGGACAGGGTGGGCCTGGCTACACCTTC. This translates into CASSRWGQGGPGYTF. The chain links TRBV19 to TRBJ1-2, with 9 bases aligning to TRBD1. The ends lost 6 bases at V and 7 bases at J; junction bases unmatched: 12. The germline V gene encodes CDR1 LNHDA and CDR2 SQIVND (reference sequence). This CDR3 is 15 amino acids long.